This T cell receptor beta chain was found in a study of graft-versus-host responses after intestinal transplantation. Study context: Recipients had transplants, and these were multivisceral, liver-intestinal, or isolated intestinal. All recipients got anti-thymocyte globulin induction, then tacrolimus and steroids for roughly 3 years. Study-level results: GvH clones surfaced in recipient marrow, some emerging earlier in ileum or blood.

Generated by immunoSEQ multiplex PCR, the TCRdb table keeps only in-frame clones and is missing some. Of some 100,000 clones in the sample, over 80% were seen once. V was cut by 3 bases and J by 0 bases, with 6 bases left in between. CDR1 and CDR2 from the germline V gene are GTSNPN and SVGIG (reference sequence). This CDR3 contains 13 residues. Comments on this clone: Antigen: not known.

This sequence joins TRBV30 and TRBJ1-5; no firm D call. The sequencing used unstimulated CD8+ T cells sorted from spleen or lymph node cells, collected before transplant. The receptor comes from a human donor who was the organ donor for an intestinal transplant. The CDR3 loop is CAWSVLSNQPQHF. CDR3 in DNA: TGTGCCTGGAGCGTACTTAGCAATCAGCCCCAGCATTTT.